This T cell receptor beta chain originates from a study of blood T cell repertoires in COVID-19. For the study at large: In each case, the material was cDNA or gDNA derived from T cells, B-cell-depleted T cells, or PBMCs.

CDR1 is SGDLS and CDR2 is YYNGEE in the germline V gene. Trimming removed 4 bases from V and 4 bases from J, with 9 bases in between. The CDR3 runs 12 residues. TCRdb's table, derived via immunoSEQ multiplex PCR, lists solely in-frame clones and lacks some. This table has 55,000 to 65,000 clones, about 87% appearing once. Sequenced input: peripheral blood. The rearrangement links TRBV9 to TRBJ2-7; the D is unclear. The clonotype originates from a man aged 55 to 70 with active or convalescent COVID-19. CDR3 loop: CASSFNEYEQYF. Written as DNA, the CDR3 is TGTGCCAGCAGCTTCAACGAGTACGAGCAGTACTTC.